This T cell receptor (beta chain) stems from a study of regulatory T cells in long-lasting Graves disease (dated by TCRdb to about 2021). In terms of the full investigation: Antithyroid drugs had been taken for less than 3 months by newly diagnosed Graves' disease patients. Patients with persistent Graves' disease were compared with patients with newly diagnosed Graves' disease using TCR sequencing and RNA sequencing of peripheral blood. The study was conducted in China and was registered as a clinical trial. A total of 33 samples were covered by TCR sequencing, comprising some 13 persistent and about 20 newly diagnosed Graves' disease patients. What the study reported, not specific to this receptor: Lower TCR Shannon entropy and fewer highly expanded clones were observed in persistent Graves' disease patients than in newly diagnosed patients, which suggested clonal expansion. Peripheral blood alone was examined, since thyroid tissue, which constituted the primary lesion, could not be accessed. More public clonotypes were shared among persistent patients (under 3,000) than among newly diagnosed patients (roughly 960). Sequencing and analysis were restricted to the TCR beta chain. TRBV28, TRBJ1-2 and TRBJ2-5 were preferentially used in persistent disease, while TRBV20-1 and TRBJ2-1 were favored in newly diagnosed disease. The small sample size was acknowledged by the authors as a limitation that may reduce accuracy.

From its cysteine to its phenylalanine, the CDR3 spans 16 amino acids. Left in the record is the CDR3 DNA by itself, 48 bases read in frame from the first base. Trimming removed 4 bases from V and 1 base from J, leaving 16 bases between the germline ends. The germline V gene encodes CDR1 SGHNT and CDR2 YYREEE (reference sequence). The sample's time point, from its label and the paper: newly diagnosed GD, antithyroid drugs for less than 3 months. RNA was extracted from PBMCs in TRIzol for both TCR sequencing and RNA sequencing. Graves' disease was diagnosed according to American Thyroid Association guidelines. Patients for the study were recruited at an endocrinology department in Xi'an, China. Each patient gave 7.5 to 10 milliliters of peripheral blood, collected in an EDTA anticoagulant tube. PBMCs were isolated by Ficoll Paque Plus density gradient separation without further T cell sorting. An Agilent 2100 Bioanalyzer and agarose gel were used to check RNA quality, while a NanoDrop 2000 measured RNA concentration.

The method behind the library was multiplex PCR. The sequencer was an Illumina HiSeq 4000. To build TCR beta libraries, CDR3 regions were amplified by Arm-PCR using iRepertoire HTBI primers. Before sequencing, the PCR products went through gel purification. The study's own analysis went as follows. Across samples, fewer than 70 TRBV and 15 or so TRBJ segments were identified and used for gene usage analysis of CDR3 amino acid clonotypes. COPE and FqMerger were used to merge the filtered high-quality paired reads into contigs. BLAST was used to align contigs to the IMGT TRBV, TRBD and TRBJ reference genes, and CDR3 was defined following IMGT. Clonotypes above 0.1% frequency were classified as highly expanded clones. Shannon entropy was used to measure repertoire diversity, and the Gini coefficient was used to measure V-J evenness. A clonotype found in more than one individual was treated as public. In TCRdb, the public reads were trimmed at Q25 with fastp and aligned with MiXCR, with productive beta chains retained. Duplicate CDR3 protein sequences are folded into a single record with the most common DNA and genes. The V and J calls, along with clone size, are taken from TCRdb and not from the paper's own processing. The sample includes around 420,000 distinct CDR3 sequences, with 15% observed a single time. Roughly 8% of the sample rests with the top ten.

The sample holds a few counts of this clonotype. Its antigen is not yet known. No qualities accompany the bases; no much larger clone lies one base away. The same data also went into a second study, on T cells in Graves' hyperthyroidism and ophthalmopathy. The second study, in turn, reports: Stable Graves' hyperthyroidism was defined as the absence of progression to ophthalmopathy over 18 months of follow-up. Hyperthyroidism patients were newly diagnosed, with disease duration under 2 months, and aged 18 to 65 years. Any patient with an uncontrolled infection, another autoimmune disease, pregnancy or lactation was excluded. Clinical symptoms, serum thyroxine and TRAb, thyroid ultrasound, and orbital computed tomography formed the basis for the diagnoses. For the first round of RT-PCR on the TCR CDR3, the HTBI primer set was used together with the Qiagen OneStep RT-PCR kit. Most expanded thyroid clonotypes (frequency above 0.001) were also detected in blood, a finding suggesting that blood repertoires may reflect thyroid immune responses. A model built on a 13 V-J signature distinguished ophthalmopathy from stable hyperthyroidism, reaching roughly 88% sensitivity and 81% to 83% specificity in cross-validation and 80%/75% in testing. In validation, the model predicted progression to ophthalmopathy a median of around 6.5 months before onset, with about 70% sensitivity and roughly 73% specificity. To identify TCR V-J signatures that set the groups apart, the researchers used a discovery cohort of about a hundred patients, made up of under 50 with Graves' ophthalmopathy and around 58 with stable Graves' hyperthyroidism. An independent validation cohort of under 20 hyperthyroidism patients and 17 patients who later progressed to ophthalmopathy tested prospective prediction of ophthalmopathy. For training and testing, the roughly 100 patients in the discovery cohort were randomly divided in a 7:3 ratio. In more than five Graves' hyperthyroidism patients, the study also compared T-cell repertoires from thyroid tissue with T-cell repertoires from blood. After blood sampling, hyperthyroidism patients were treated with methimazole at a starting dose of 30 mg daily, and ophthalmopathy patients were treated with high-dose intravenous methylprednisolone. A second multiplex PCR round built the libraries, followed by size selection and purification. The libraries were sequenced on an Illumina HiSeq2000 using paired-end 100 bp reads. Raw data were processed with SOAPnuke, discarding reads with adapters, uncalled bases, mean Phred below 15, or no exact constant-primer or identifier match. COPE v1.2.5 was used to merge high-quality paired reads, and clonotypes were defined as unique nucleotide sequences. Clonotypes were aligned to IMGT TRBV, TRBD and TRBJ reference segments using MiTCR v1.1. The analysis was restricted to V-J combinations with a frequency above 0.0001, which together covered about 99% of the repertoires. A TCS score was defined as the ratio of F50 (clonal expansion) to E x V (chaos), with BLOSUM62-based TCRdist applied between CDR3 peptides within each V-J. Welch's t-statistics and random forest reduced fewer than 600 V-J features to 13, which were used in a naive Bayes classifier (R e1071). Sample size was not statistically predetermined, and blinding of investigators to group allocation was not performed. According to the paper, TCR Vbeta CDR3 sequencing was carried out on 135 peripheral blood samples, which came from approximately 41 ophthalmopathy, fewer than 80 hyperthyroidism and roughly 17 progressor patients.

Material: peripheral blood mononuclear cells (PBMCs), obtained at new diagnosis, from a patient treated with antithyroid drugs. The sequence came from a woman in her thirties or forties with Graves disease. Donor details come from another sample of the same person, matched by shared clones. The V and J genes are TRBV5-4 and TRBJ2-3; TRBD2 is a weak D gene call, 6 bases matching. The DNA sequence is as follows: TGTGCCAGCAGCCCGAGGGACGCGGGACGCACAGATACGCAGTATTTT. Its translation reads: CASSPRDAGRTDTQYF.